Sequencing of this T cell receptor beta chain was carried out in a study of blood T cell repertoires in COVID-19. Clones were read by immunoSEQ multiplex PCR, and TCRdb kept only the in-frame ones, dropping some. The sample yields some 290,000 clones, 89% seen once. This clone was counted once. The length of the CDR3 is 17 residues. With V trimmed by 5 bases and J by 2 bases, 10 bases remained unmatched. CDR1 MNHEY and CDR2 SMNVEV come from the germline V gene (reference sequence). Participants were aged about 18 to 100 years from approximately 25 US areas. The source material was PBMCs or T cells enriched from blood (not recorded which). V usage is TRBV27 and J usage is TRBJ2-1; TRBD1 aligns across 9 bases. The source is a woman aged 25 to 39 who had recovered from COVID-19. The CDR3 nucleotides read TGTGCCAGCAGTCGTTCGAGCGGGACAGGGACCTACAATGAGCAGTTCTTC. Translating gives CASSRSSGTGTYNEQFF.